These T cell receptor beta chains were read from a single sample in a study of CD8+CD57+ T cells in acquired aplastic anemia. Each CDR3 protein is one row after TCRdb ran MiXCR on the reads. The sample shows about 160,000 distinct CDR3 sequences, around half of them seen only once. Material: sorted CD4+, CD8+, or CD8+CD57+ T cells (not recorded which) from PBMCs. The receptor source for this set is a human donor with aplastic anemia. CDR3s include the opening cysteine and the closing phenylalanine or tryptophan. Fields, in order: clone size, D gene, V gene, J gene, CDR3 protein, CDR3 DNA. The D gene is left open where the match is weak. For some rows the clone size is stated as once, few or many, or as a class when expanded; others skip it.

-	-	TRBV7-9	TRBJ1-4	CASSLTEKLFF	TGTGCCAGCAGCTTAACAGAAAAACTGTTTTTT
-	TRBD2	TRBV28	TRBJ2-1	CANTSSGMRNEQFF	TGTGCCAACACCTCTAGCGGGATGAGGAATGAGCAGTTCTTC
-	-	TRBV2	TRBJ2-5	CASSLKEGAQYF	TGTGCCAGCAGCTTAAAGGAGGGGGCCCAGTACTTC
-	-	TRBV25-1	TRBJ1-5	CASSDMSSLLSNQPQHF	TGTGCCAGCAGTGATATGTCATCCCTTCTTAGCAATCAGCCCCAGCATTTT
many	-	TRBV7-3	TRBJ1-1	CASSLLPNTEAFF	TGTGCCAGCAGCTTACTTCCGAACACTGAAGCTTTCTTT
-	-	TRBV7-9	TRBJ2-7	CASSLDAYEQYF	TGTGCCAGCAGCTTAGACGCCTACGAGCAGTACTTC
-	TRBD2	TRBV5-1	TRBJ2-1	CASSLVLAGGGNEQFF	TGCGCCAGCAGCTTGGTGCTAGCGGGGGGGGGCAATGAGCAGTTCTTC
many	-	TRBV4-3	TRBJ2-3	CASSPSAPDTQYF	TGCGCCAGCAGCCCTTCCGCTCCAGATACGCAGTATTTT
many	-	TRBV2	TRBJ2-1	CASSYDGLGFF	TGTGCCAGCAGCTACGACGGACTGGGGTTCTTC
few	-	TRBV28	TRBJ1-1	CATWRVRAFF	TGTGCCACTTGGAGGGTTCGTGCTTTCTTT
many	TRBD1	TRBV14	TRBJ2-3	CASSQELQGSTDTQYF	TGTGCCAGCAGCCAAGAACTACAGGGGTCCACAGATACGCAGTATTTT
many	-	TRBV4-2	TRBJ2-3	CASSQAGAGDTQYF	TGTGCCAGCAGCCAGGCGGGGGCGGGAGATACGCAGTATTTT
-	-	TRBV20-1	TRBJ1-2	CSARDRGGAYYYTF	TGCAGTGCTAGAGATAGGGGCGGGGCATACTACTACACCTTC
many	-	TRBV5-6	TRBJ2-7	CASSKPGTPSYEQYF	TGTGCCAGCAGCAAACCCGGGACCCCTTCCTACGAGCAGTACTTC
few	-	TRBV29-1	TRBJ2-7	CSALDGISTYEQYF	TGCAGCGCCCTCGACGGTATCAGCACCTACGAGCAGTACTTC
many	-	TRBV19	TRBJ2-2	CASSITRGRETGELFF	TGTGCCAGTAGTATAACCCGGGGCCGGGAGACCGGGGAGCTGTTTTTT
-	TRBD1	TRBV9	TRBJ1-2	CASSGRDRGLDGYTF	TGTGCCAGCAGCGGACGGGACAGGGGGTTAGATGGCTACACCTTC